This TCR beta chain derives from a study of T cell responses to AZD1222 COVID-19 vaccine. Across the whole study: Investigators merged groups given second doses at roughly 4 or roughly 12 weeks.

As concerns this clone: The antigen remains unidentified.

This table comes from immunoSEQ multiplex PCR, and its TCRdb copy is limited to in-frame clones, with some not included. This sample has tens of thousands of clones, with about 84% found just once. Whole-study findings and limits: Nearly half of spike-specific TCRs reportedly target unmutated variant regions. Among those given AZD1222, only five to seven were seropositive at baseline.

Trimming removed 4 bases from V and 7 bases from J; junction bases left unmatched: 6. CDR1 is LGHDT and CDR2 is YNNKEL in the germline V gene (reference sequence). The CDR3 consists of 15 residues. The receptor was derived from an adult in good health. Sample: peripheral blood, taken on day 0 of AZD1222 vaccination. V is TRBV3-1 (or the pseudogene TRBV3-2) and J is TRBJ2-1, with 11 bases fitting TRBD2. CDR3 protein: CASSLSGTSGNEQFF. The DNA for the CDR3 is TGTGCCAGCAGCCTTTCCGGGACTAGCGGAAATGAGCAGTTCTTC.